The 9 T cell receptor beta chains in this list originate from one sample, sequenced in a study of blood T cells in healthy people across ages. Next came a second PCR, run for about 7 to 11 cycles, which used a sample-barcoded 5' primer along with a J-beta primer mix. Each CDR3 protein gets one entry after TCRdb re-called the 5' RACE reads with MiXCR. This table has about 680,000 distinct CDR3 sequences, around 48% appearing once. Sequenced sample: blood. All receptors come from a woman aged 55-70 years in good health.

As to this clonotype: An end of the junction differs from the germline gene, which may be a read error. The chain couples TRBV12-3 or TRBV12-4 to TRBJ2-7; 7 nucleotides agree with TRBD1. This CDR3 contains 15 residues. The CDR3 here is CASSSRDRLSFEQYF. The CDR3 DNA sequence: TGTGCCAGCAGTTCCCGGGACAGACTATCCTTCGAGCAGTACTTC.

Points on this clonotype: The CDR3 end shows no conserved phenylalanine or tryptophan, and so a read error is likely. This chain links TRBV25-1 with TRBJ2-2; TRBD1 matches 7 bases. CDR3 length equals 14 residues. Trimming took 8 bases from V and 3 from J; bases not matched to a gene: 6. Germline CDR1 and CDR2: MGHDK and SYGVNS. The CDR3 coding sequence is TGTGCCAGCTCGGACAGGCCTGACACCGGGGAGCTGTTTCTT. Its translation: CASSDRPDTGELFL.

The CDR3: CASSLQGSPGGYTF. Written as DNA, the CDR3 is TGTGCCAGCAGTTTACAGGGTTCCCCCGGTGGCTACACCTTC. This chain uses TRBV28 with TRBJ1-2, with D tentatively TRBD1 (5 bases). The CDR3 has 14 amino acids. The germline V gene encodes CDR1 MDHEN and CDR2 SYDVKM. V lost 2 bases and J 7 bases, leaving 14 bases between the germline ends.

V usage is TRBV20-1 and J usage is TRBJ2-1, with 7 positions matching TRBD2. Germline loops: CDR1 DFQATT, CDR2 SNEGSKA (reference sequence). V dropped 3 bases and J dropped 7; count of bases not matched to a gene: 0. The CDR3 is 11 amino acids. The CDR3 DNA sequence: TGCAGTGCTAGGGGGGGGAATGAGCAGTTCTTC. It yields the protein CSARGGNEQFF.

The chain employs TRBV2 and TRBJ2-2; 7 positions agree with TRBD2. The CDR3 runs to 14 residues. The junction had 1 base not matched to a gene; V was cut back by 4 bases and J by 2 bases. From germline, CDR1 is SNHLY and CDR2 FYNNEI. The CDR3: CASSASGNTGELFF. The CDR3 DNA reads TGTGCCAGCAGTGCTAGCGGTAACACCGGGGAGCTGTTTTTT.

This clonotype was found a few times. The gene calls are TRBV6-6 and TRBJ1-1; weak D call: TRBD1 (6 bases). Germline CDR1 and CDR2: MNHNY and SVGAGI (reference sequence). The V gene lost 0 bases and the J gene lost 1 base, with 9 bases spanning the gap. The CDR3 is 15 residues long. CDR3 in amino acids: CASSYSGTTNTEAFF. Here the CDR3 DNA reads TGTGCCAGCAGTTACTCGGGGACAACGAACACTGAAGCTTTCTTT.

This clonotype was observed once. V gene TRBV27 combines with J gene TRBJ2-1; D remains ambiguous. V lost 2 bases and J lost 4, with 9 bases in between. Germline V CDR1 and CDR2: MNHEY, SMNVEV (reference sequence). This CDR3 spans 14 amino acids. The CDR3 region is CASSLAVNYNEQFF. CDR3 bases: TGTGCCAGCAGTTTAGCAGTTAATTACAATGAGCAGTTCTTC.

This clonotype was recorded at least ten times. A read error may account for a junction end that differs from germline. This sequence joins TRBV5-1 and TRBJ2-1; no clear D. The CDR3 spans 13 residues. The germline CDR1 and CDR2 sequences are SGHRS and YFSETQ. The CDR3: CASSRDSYNEQFF. The CDR3 coding sequence is TGTGCCAGCAGTAGGGATTCCTACAATGAGCAGTTCTTC.

Only a few counts were recorded for this clonotype. For the CDR3, the DNA is TGCAGTGCTAAACAGCCAAACACTGAAGCTTTCTTT. Its translation is CSAKQPNTEAFF. This chain uses TRBV20-1 with TRBJ1-1, with no clear D. With 4 bases removed from V and 2 bases from J, the gap between germline ends came to 8 bases. Germline-derived CDR1 and CDR2 are DFQATT and SNEGSKA (reference sequence). The CDR3 runs 12 residues.